This is a list of T cell receptor beta chains from one sample in a study of T cell repertoires in cytomegalovirus infection. A single record per CDR3 protein comes from TCRdb applying MiXCR to the reads. Of 450,000 to 600,000 distinct CDR3 sequences listed, approximately 40% are singletons. For these receptors, no antigen is known. Sequenced here: cultured PBMCs, sampled from culture after CMV antigen stimulation. These receptors all come from a human donor in good health (CMV status not recorded). Some clones in this sample may be carry-over from other donors' samples. CDR3s include the opening cysteine and the closing phenylalanine or tryptophan. Fields, in order: clone size, J gene, CDR3 length, D gene, V gene, CDR3 DNA, CDR3 protein. D genes are given only for firm matches. Part of the rows lack a size; the others show once, few, many or a class for expanded clones.

NA | TRBJ2-3 | 14 | TRBD1 | TRBV27 | TGTGCCAGCAGGGGACAGGGAAGCACAGATACGCAGTATTTT | CASRGQGSTDTQYF
NA | TRBJ2-1 | 16 | NA | TRBV4-2 | TGTGCCAGCAGCCAAACCACCGGGACTCTGTACAATGAGCAGTTCTTC | CASSQTTGTLYNEQFF
NA | TRBJ2-7 | 14 | NA | TRBV6-2/TRBV6-3 | TGTGCCAGCAGCTCCGGGACGGCAATCTACGAGCAGTACTTC | CASSSGTAIYEQYF
many | TRBJ1-5 | 13 | NA | TRBV7-2 | TGTGCCAGCAGCTTAGATTACAATCAGCCCCAGCATTTT | CASSLDYNQPQHF
NA | TRBJ2-1 | 15 | TRBD2 | TRBV27 | TGTGCCAGCTCCGTACTAGCGTATTCCTACAATGAGCAGTTCTTC | CASSVLAYSYNEQFF
NA | TRBJ2-7 | 12 | NA | TRBV6-5 | TGTGCCAGCAGTAACGACGGGTACGAGCAGTACTTC | CASSNDGYEQYF
NA | TRBJ1-3 | 21 | NA | TRBV19 | TGTGCCAGTAGCCCAATCGGCCAGGGGCGGTCTCCATACAGCTCTGGAAACACCATATATTTT | CASSPIGQGRSPYSSGNTIYF
many | TRBJ2-5 | 15 | TRBD2 | TRBV7-9 | TGTGCCAGCAGCCTCCGACTAGCGGGGGTAGAGACCCAGTACTTC | CASSLRLAGVETQYF
NA | TRBJ2-2 | 15 | NA | TRBV7-9 | TGTGCCAGCAGCTTAGTAGTGTGGCGACGGGAGGAGCTGTTTTTT | CASSLVVWRREELFF
few | TRBJ2-5 | 13 | NA | TRBV7-9 | TGTGCCAGCAGCTCTAGGGCAGATGGAACCCAGTACTTC | CASSSRADGTQYF
NA | TRBJ2-2 | 13 | NA | TRBV6-2/TRBV6-3 | TGTGCCAGCAGCAACAGAGGGACCGGGGAGCTGTTTTTT | CASSNRGTGELFF
NA | TRBJ2-1 | 15 | NA | TRBV6-2/TRBV6-3 | TGTGCCAGCAAACGTGTATGGGGCTCCTACAATGAGCAGTTCTTC | CASKRVWGSYNEQFF
NA | TRBJ2-7 | 14 | NA | TRBV4-1 | TGCGCCAGCAGCCCTACAGGGATATCCTACGAGCAGTACTTC | CASSPTGISYEQYF
NA | TRBJ2-1 | 15 | TRBD2 | TRBV2 | TGTGCCAGCAGTGTGCGGGAGGGGGTCTACATTGAGCAGTTCTTC | CASSVREGVYIEQFF
few | TRBJ1-1 | 14 | NA | TRBV6-6 | TGTGCCAGCAGTTACCCCCCTAGGGGCACTGAAGCTTTCTTT | CASSYPPRGTEAFF
NA | TRBJ2-1 | 16 | TRBD1 | TRBV7-9 | TGTGCCAGCAGCTCCCTGGGGGACAGCTCCTACAATGAGCAGTTCTTC | CASSSLGDSSYNEQFF
few | TRBJ1-3 | 15 | TRBD1 | TRBV7-2 | TGTGCCAGCAGGCCAACAGGGGTGAACGGAAACACCATATATTTT | CASRPTGVNGNTIYF
many | TRBJ2-3 | 17 | NA | TRBV7-2 | TGTGCCAGCAGCTTAACTCGTTTTGTTATAGGCACAGATACGCAGTATTTT | CASSLTRFVIGTDTQYF
NA | TRBJ2-7 | 14 | TRBD1 | TRBV6-1 | TGTGCCAGCAGCCGGACAGGCCTGGGCTACGAGCAGTACTTC | CASSRTGLGYEQYF
NA | TRBJ2-1 | 15 | TRBD2 | TRBV20-1 | TGCAGTGCTAGCTCGGCGGGGGGAGGTTTGGATGAGCAGTTCTTC | CSASSAGGGLDEQFF
once | TRBJ1-2 | 13 | NA | TRBV7-2 | TGTGCCAGCAGCTTAAGACACGGCTATGACTACACCTTC | CASSLRHGYDYTF
few | TRBJ1-1 | 13 | NA | TRBV2 | TGTGCCAGCAACAGGGCGGCGTACACTGAAGCTTTCTTT | CASNRAAYTEAFF
NA | TRBJ2-6 | 19 | NA | TRBV7-2 | TGTGCCAGCAGCTTCCGCGTATACAGGAGACTCTCTGGGGCCAACGTCCTGACTTTC | CASSFRVYRRLSGANVLTF
many | TRBJ2-5 | 15 | NA | TRBV7-8 | TGTGCCAGCAGCCCAGAGAGCGGGCCTTGGGAGACCCAGTACTTC | CASSPESGPWETQYF
NA | TRBJ2-4 | 15 | TRBD1 | TRBV6-1 | TGTGCCAGCAGGGACAGGGTTCTAGCCAAAAACATTCAGTACTTC | CASRDRVLAKNIQYF
NA | TRBJ2-3 | 14 | NA | TRBV7-3 | TGTGCCAGCAGCTTATCCAGGGCCGGGGATACGCAGTATTTT | CASSLSRAGDTQYF
NA | TRBJ1-4 | 10 | NA | TRBV25-1 | TGTGCCAGCAGTCGGGGAGGACTGTTTTTT | CASSRGGLFF
NA | TRBJ2-2 | 15 | TRBD1 | TRBV2 | TGTGCCAGCAGTGATGAGACAGGGGGAACCGGGGAGCTGTTTTTT | CASSDETGGTGELFF
NA | TRBJ1-2 | 16 | NA | TRBV6-1 | TGTGCCAGCAGTGAAGCGCGGCCGGGGCTAAACTATGGCTACACCTTC | CASSEARPGLNYGYTF
NA | TRBJ2-5 | 15 | TRBD1 | TRBV6-6 | TGTGCCAGCAGCGGACAGGGGGACCCCGGCGAGACCCAGTACTTC | CASSGQGDPGETQYF
few | TRBJ1-1 | 13 | NA | TRBV7-2 | TGTGCCAGCAGCTCCTTCTCGAGCACTGAAGCTTTCTTT | CASSSFSSTEAFF
NA | TRBJ1-6 | 15 | NA | TRBV5-4 | TGTGCCAGCAGCTTCACTGGGGACGCTAATTCACCCCTCCACTTT | CASSFTGDANSPLHF
few | TRBJ1-4 | 13 | NA | TRBV12-3/TRBV12-4 | TGTGCCAGTTCCGGGCAGGTGAATGAAAAACTGTTTTTT | CASSGQVNEKLFF
NA | TRBJ2-6 | 16 | NA | TRBV5-5 | TGTGCCAGCACCAACCTCTTGTTCTCTGGGGCCAACGTCCTGACTTTC | CASTNLLFSGANVLTF
NA | TRBJ2-7 | 13 | NA | TRBV7-2 | TGTGCCAGCAGCTTACAGCTAAACTACGAGCAGTACTTC | CASSLQLNYEQYF
NA | TRBJ2-1 | 15 | TRBD2 | TRBV12-3/TRBV12-4 | TGTGCCAGCACCCAACTAGCGGGAGCTTACAATGAGCAGTTCTTC | CASTQLAGAYNEQFF
NA | TRBJ2-3 | 16 | TRBD1 | TRBV5-6 | TGTGCCAGCAGCTTGTACAGGGGAGTCGGCACAGATACGCAGTATTTT | CASSLYRGVGTDTQYF
NA | TRBJ2-6 | 15 | NA | TRBV5-6 | TGTGCCAGCAGCCAGTCCTTCTCTGGGGCCAACGTCCTGACTTTC | CASSQSFSGANVLTF
once | TRBJ2-5 | 16 | TRBD2 | TRBV7-2 | TGTGCCAGCAGCTCAAGGACTAGCGGAAACCAAGAGACCCAGTACTTC | CASSSRTSGNQETQYF
few | TRBJ1-5 | 14 | NA | TRBV12-3/TRBV12-4 | TGTGCCAGCAGTGGGACCACTCCAGGGCAGCCCCAGCATTTT | CASSGTTPGQPQHF
few | TRBJ2-2 | 15 | TRBD2 | TRBV11-2 | TGTGCCAGCAGCTTGAGCGGGGGTAACACCGGGGAGCTGTTTTTT | CASSLSGGNTGELFF
NA | TRBJ1-6 | 12 | NA | TRBV15 | TGTGCCACCAGCAGAGGAGGGTCACCCCTCCACTTT | CATSRGGSPLHF
once | TRBJ1-6 | 16 | NA | TRBV5-1 | TGCGCCAGCAGCTACTCCGGGGCAGATGTTAATTCACCCCTCCACTTT | CASSYSGADVNSPLHF
NA | TRBJ1-4 | 14 | NA | TRBV12-3/TRBV12-4 | TGTGACAGCAGCCTCCTGCGGGGTAATGAAAAACTGTTTTTT | CDSSLLRGNEKLFF
NA | TRBJ1-2 | 17 | NA | TRBV12-3/TRBV12-4 | TGTGCCAGCAGTCCGGCGTACTTAACAGAACCGAGTTATGGCTACACCTTC | CASSPAYLTEPSYGYTF
NA | TRBJ2-7 | 14 | NA | TRBV6-1 | TGTGCCAGCCGCCCAGCATGGACCGATTACGAGCAGTACTTC | CASRPAWTDYEQYF
few | TRBJ1-2 | 12 | NA | TRBV12-3/TRBV12-4 | TGTGCCAGCAGTTCGCAGGAATATGGCTACACCTTC | CASSSQEYGYTF
few | TRBJ2-3 | 16 | TRBD2 | TRBV7-2 | TGTGCCAGCAGCCTAGGGACTAGCGTGGGCGGAGATACGCAGTATTTT | CASSLGTSVGGDTQYF
NA | TRBJ2-5 | 14 | TRBD2 | TRBV10-3 | TGTGCCATCATGAGCGGGGGGGATCAAGAGACCCAGTACTTC | CAIMSGGDQETQYF
few | TRBJ2-6 | 18 | TRBD2 | TRBV15 | TGTGCCACCAGCATCGAGGTAGCGGGAGTACGTGGGGCCAACGTCCTGACTTTC | CATSIEVAGVRGANVLTF
few | TRBJ2-5 | 16 | TRBD2 | TRBV5-4 | TGTGCCAGCAGCCCGGGGGGAGTAGCGGGAGCCGAGACCCAGTACTTC | CASSPGGVAGAETQYF
NA | TRBJ2-7 | 15 | TRBD2 | TRBV10-3 | TGTGCCACCACGCGGGAGGCGGCAGGGCTCTACGAGCAGTACTTC | CATTREAAGLYEQYF
few | TRBJ2-1 | 17 | NA | TRBV7-2 | TGTGCCAGCAGCTTACAAGCGGGCCCCCTTCCGTACAATGAGCAGTTCTTC | CASSLQAGPLPYNEQFF
NA | TRBJ1-6 | 13 | NA | TRBV14 | TGTGCCAGCAGCCAGGGGTCAGGTCTCCCCCTCCACTTT | CASSQGSGLPLHF
few | TRBJ2-3 | 13 | NA | TRBV7-9 | TGTGCCAGCAGCCCATCAGTGACAGATACGCAGTATTTT | CASSPSVTDTQYF
NA | TRBJ2-3 | 17 | NA | TRBV4-3 | TGCGCCAGCAGCCAAGAAGGTCCCCCGATGAGAACAGATACGCAGTATTTT | CASSQEGPPMRTDTQYF
NA | TRBJ1-4 | 13 | TRBD1 | TRBV19 | TGTGCCAGTATTATAGACAGGGGTGAAAAACTGTTTTTT | CASIIDRGEKLFF
NA | TRBJ2-6 | 18 | TRBD1 | TRBV18 | TGTGCCAGCTCACCAGGCAGGGGGCAGGATGCTGGGGCCAACGTCCTGACTTTC | CASSPGRGQDAGANVLTF
once | TRBJ2-7 | 16 | NA | TRBV7-6 | TGTGCCAGCAGCTTACGGTACAGGGTGAGCTCCTACGAGCAGTACTTC | CASSLRYRVSSYEQYF